The T cell receptor (beta chain) under discussion was sequenced for a study of blood T cell repertoires in COVID-19. The overall study: From the United States, Italy and Spain came samples of acute and convalescent COVID-19.

Deletions cut 2 bases from V and 1 base from J, with 14 bases between. Per the germline V gene, CDR1 is KGHDR and CDR2 is SFDVKD. This CDR3 has 18 residues. Original data processing: The authors estimated nucleated cell counts from reference gene primer amplification. Using immunoSEQ multiplex PCR, the repertoire was profiled, and TCRdb retains in-frame clones only, with some absent. V, J and clone size derive from that table, while D and trimming were established from the DNA sequence. The sample shows more than 85,000 clones, 70% to 80% of them seen only once. This clone was counted only a few times.

This sequence joins TRBV24-1 and TRBJ2-6, with D perhaps TRBD1 (6 bases). Sequencing was done on a sample of peripheral blood. The clonotype was recovered from a woman aged 60-75 years with acute or convalescent COVID-19. The CDR3, as DNA: TGTGCCACCAGTGATTCTTCCGAACAGGGATCTGGGGCCAACGTCCTGACTTTC. Protein product: CATSDSSEQGSGANVLTF.